The T cell receptor (beta chain) described here comes from a study of blood T cell repertoires in COVID-19. Turning to the study itself: Acute and convalescent COVID-19 samples came from the United States, Italy and Spain. T cells, B-cell-depleted T cells, or PBMCs supplied cDNA or gDNA.

Details on this clone: Other DNA sequences in this specimen translate into the identical CDR3.

Germline V gene sequence: CDR1 KGHSH, CDR2 LQKENI. This CDR3 is built from 13 residues. V lost 3 bases and J lost 4, with 7 bases in between. Original handling: From reference gene primer amplification, estimates of nucleated cell counts were derived. The protocol was immunoSEQ multiplex PCR, while the TCRdb copy is restricted to in-frame clones and leaves out a portion. That table gives V, J and clone size, and the DNA gave D and trimming. The repertoire holds 300,000 or so clones, with around 89% as singletons. The V gene is TRBV18, the J gene TRBJ1-5; no firm D call. What was sequenced was peripheral blood. The TCR originated in a woman in her 30s who had recovered from COVID-19. The CDR3 coding sequence is TGTGCCAGCTCACCGGGAGTTAATCAGCCCCAGCATTTT. This codes for CASSPGVNQPQHF.